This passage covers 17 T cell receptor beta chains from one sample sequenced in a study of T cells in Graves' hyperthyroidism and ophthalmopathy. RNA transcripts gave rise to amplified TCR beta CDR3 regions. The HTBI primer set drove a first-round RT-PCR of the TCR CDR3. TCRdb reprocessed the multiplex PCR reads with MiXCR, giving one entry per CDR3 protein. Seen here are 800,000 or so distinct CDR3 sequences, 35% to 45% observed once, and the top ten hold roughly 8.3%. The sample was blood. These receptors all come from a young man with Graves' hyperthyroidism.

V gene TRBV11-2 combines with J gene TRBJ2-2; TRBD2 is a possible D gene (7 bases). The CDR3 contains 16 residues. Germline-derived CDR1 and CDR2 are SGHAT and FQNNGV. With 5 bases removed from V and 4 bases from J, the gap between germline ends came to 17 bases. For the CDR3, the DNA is TGTGCCAGCAGCCTTCCGGGGGGCGTCGGCACCGGGGAGCTGTTTTTT. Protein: CASSLPGGVGTGELFF. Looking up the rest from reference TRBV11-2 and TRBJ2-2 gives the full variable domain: EAGVAQSPRYKIIEKRQSVAFWCNPISGHATLYWYQQILGQGPKLLIQFQNNGVVDDSQLPKDRFSAERLKGVDSTLKIQPAKLEDSAVYLCASSLPGGVGTGELFFGEGSRLTVL.

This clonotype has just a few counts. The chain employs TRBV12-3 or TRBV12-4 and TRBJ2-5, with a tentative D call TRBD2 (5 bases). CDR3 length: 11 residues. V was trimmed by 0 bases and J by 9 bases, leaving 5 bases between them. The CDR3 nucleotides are TGTGCCAGCAGTTTAGCGGAGGCCCAGTACTTC. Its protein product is CASSLAEAQYF.

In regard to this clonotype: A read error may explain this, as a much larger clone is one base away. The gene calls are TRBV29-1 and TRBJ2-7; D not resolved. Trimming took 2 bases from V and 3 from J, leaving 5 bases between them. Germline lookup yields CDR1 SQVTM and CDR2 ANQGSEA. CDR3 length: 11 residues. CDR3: CSVEISYEQYF. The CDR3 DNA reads TGCAGCGTTGAAATTAGCTACGAGCAGTACTTC.

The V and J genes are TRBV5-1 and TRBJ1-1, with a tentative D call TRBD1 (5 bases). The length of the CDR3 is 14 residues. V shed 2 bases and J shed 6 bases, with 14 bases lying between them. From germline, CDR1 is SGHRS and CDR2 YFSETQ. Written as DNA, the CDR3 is TGCGCCAGCAGCTTCAGGGTTGGGGAGGCTGAAGCTTTCTTT. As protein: CASSFRVGEAEAFF.

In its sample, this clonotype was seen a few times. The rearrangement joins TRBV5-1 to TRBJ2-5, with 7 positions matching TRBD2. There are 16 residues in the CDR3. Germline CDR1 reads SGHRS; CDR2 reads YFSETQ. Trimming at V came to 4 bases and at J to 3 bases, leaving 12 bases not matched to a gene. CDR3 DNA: TGCGCCAGCAGCCTACTCCCGCCCAGCGGGGAAGAGACCCAGTACTTC. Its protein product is CASSLLPPSGEETQYF.

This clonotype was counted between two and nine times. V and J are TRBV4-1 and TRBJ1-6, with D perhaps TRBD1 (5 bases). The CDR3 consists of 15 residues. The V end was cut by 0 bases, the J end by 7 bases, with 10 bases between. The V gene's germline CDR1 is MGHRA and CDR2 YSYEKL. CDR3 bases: TGCGCCAGCAGCCAAGATGAGGGACGGAATTCACCCCTCCACTTT. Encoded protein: CASSQDEGRNSPLHF.

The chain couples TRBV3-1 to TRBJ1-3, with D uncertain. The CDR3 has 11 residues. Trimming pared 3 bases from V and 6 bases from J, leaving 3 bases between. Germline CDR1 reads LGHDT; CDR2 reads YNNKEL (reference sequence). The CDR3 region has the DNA TGTGCCAGCAGCCACGTAAACACCATATATTTT. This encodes CASSHVNTIYF.

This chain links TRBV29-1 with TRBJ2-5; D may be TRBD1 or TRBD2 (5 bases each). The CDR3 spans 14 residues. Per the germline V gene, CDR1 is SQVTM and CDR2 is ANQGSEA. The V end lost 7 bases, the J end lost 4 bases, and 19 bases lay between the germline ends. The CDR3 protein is CSGGTLTAGETQYF. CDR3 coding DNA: TGCAGCGGGGGGACCCTTACGGCAGGAGAGACCCAGTACTTC.

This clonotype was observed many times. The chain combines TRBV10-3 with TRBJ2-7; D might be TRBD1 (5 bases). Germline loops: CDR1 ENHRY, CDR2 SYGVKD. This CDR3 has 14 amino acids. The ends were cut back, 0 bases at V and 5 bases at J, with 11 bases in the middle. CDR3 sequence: CAISESGVGDEQYF. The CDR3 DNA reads TGTGCCATCAGTGAGTCGGGTGTAGGGGACGAGCAGTACTTC.

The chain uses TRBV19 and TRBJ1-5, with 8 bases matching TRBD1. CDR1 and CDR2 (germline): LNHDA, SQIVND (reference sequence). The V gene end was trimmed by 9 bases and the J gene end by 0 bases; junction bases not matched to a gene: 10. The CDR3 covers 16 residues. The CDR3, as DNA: TGTGCCAGCAGGCAGAGGACAGGGTATAGCAATCAGCCCCAGCATTTT. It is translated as CASRQRTGYSNQPQHF.

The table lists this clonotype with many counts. The CDR3 DNA is TGTGCCACCGGACAGCAAGAGACCCAGTACTTC. Protein product: CATGQQETQYF. The chain links TRBV10-3 to TRBJ2-5, with D perhaps matching TRBD1 (6 bases). The CDR3 is made up of 11 amino acids. Trimming removed 10 bases at V and 2 bases at J, with 8 bases between. Germline values: CDR1 ENHRY, CDR2 SYGVKD.

This CDR3 is CASSPDPGRSYEQYF. DNA of the CDR3: TGTGCCAGCAGCCCGGACCCGGGGAGAAGCTACGAGCAGTACTTC. V usage is TRBV7-2 and J usage is TRBJ2-7, with D possibly being TRBD2 (5 bases). The CDR3 totals 15 residues. Germline V CDR1 and CDR2: SGHTA, FQGNSA. The V and J ends lost 5 bases and 3 bases respectively, with 17 bases between them.

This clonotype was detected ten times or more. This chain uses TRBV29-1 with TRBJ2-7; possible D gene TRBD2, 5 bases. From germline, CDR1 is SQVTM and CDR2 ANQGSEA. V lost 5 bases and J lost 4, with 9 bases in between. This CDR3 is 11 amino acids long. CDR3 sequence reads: CSVLREYEQYF. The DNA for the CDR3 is TGCAGCGTTCTAAGGGAGTACGAGCAGTACTTC.

CDR3 DNA sequence: TGCAGTGCTGGGGGTAGCGGGGGATTCCAAGAGACCCAGTACTTC. Amino acids: CSAGGSGGFQETQYF. The chain employs TRBV20-1 and TRBJ2-5; 9 bases agree with TRBD2. The CDR3 is made up of 15 amino acids. Germline V gene lookup returns CDR1 DFQATT and CDR2 SNEGSKA (reference sequence). V shed 5 bases, J shed 1 base, and the junction held 8 bases outside the gene matches.

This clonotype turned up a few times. For the CDR3, the DNA is TGCAGTGCTAGAGATGAAGAGGTGTGGGCTTTCTTT. It yields the protein CSARDEEVWAFF. The gene calls are TRBV20-1 and TRBJ1-1; D is unclear. Germline V gene data show CDR1 as DFQATT and CDR2 as SNEGSKA (reference sequence). The CDR3 spans 12 residues. Deletions cut 0 bases from V and 11 bases from J, with 13 bases between.

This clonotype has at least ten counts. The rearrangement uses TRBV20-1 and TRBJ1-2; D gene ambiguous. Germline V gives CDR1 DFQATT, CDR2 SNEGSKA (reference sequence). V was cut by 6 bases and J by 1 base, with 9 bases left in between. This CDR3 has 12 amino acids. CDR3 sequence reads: CSAADDNYGYTF. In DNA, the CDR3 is TGCAGTGCGGCAGACGATAACTATGGCTACACCTTC.

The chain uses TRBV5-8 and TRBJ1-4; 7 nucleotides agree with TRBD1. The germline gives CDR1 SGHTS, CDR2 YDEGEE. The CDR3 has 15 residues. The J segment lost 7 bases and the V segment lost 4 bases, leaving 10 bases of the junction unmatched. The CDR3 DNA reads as TGTGCCAGCAGCAGCCTTACAGGGGTTATTGAAAAACTGTTTTTT. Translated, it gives CASSSLTGVIEKLFF.